The 24 T cell receptor beta chains presented below share a single source sample, sequenced in a study of patients and donors after allogeneic stem cell transplantation. TCRdb ran MiXCR on the RT-PCR reads and lists one entry per CDR3 protein. The data hold fewer than 500,000 distinct CDR3 sequences, with roughly 17% observed a single time. Sequencing used blood, either unsorted or a sorted T cell fraction (not recorded which). All receptors derive from a human donor who was either an allogeneic HSCT recipient or a stem cell or donor lymphocyte infusion donor (not recorded which). It is not recorded whose cells these are; they may come from a transplant donor.

Many counts were recorded for this clonotype. The V and J genes are TRBV12-3 or TRBV12-4 and TRBJ2-1, with D possibly TRBD2 on 6 matching bases. The CDR3 has 15 residues. V was shortened by 6 bases and J by 4 bases, with 16 bases between the two germline ends. CDR3 amino acids: CASSLRDSLYNEQFF. For the CDR3, the DNA is TGTGCCAGCAGCCTCCGGGACTCGCTATACAATGAGCAGTTCTTC.

The rearrangement uses TRBV5-1 and TRBJ1-3; perhaps TRBD1 as D (6 bases). Germline V CDR1 and CDR2: SGHRS, YFSETQ. This CDR3 is 17 amino acids long. V was clipped by 2 bases and J by 7 bases, with 22 bases between them. Here the CDR3 DNA reads TGCGCCAGCAGCTTTAAAACGTCGACAGGCGGAGGCAACACCATATATTTT. Translated, it gives CASSFKTSTGGGNTIYF. The entire variable domain, with the rest obtained from reference TRBV5-1 and TRBJ1-3, is as follows: KAGVTQTPRYLIKTRGQQVTLSCSPISGHRSVSWYQQTPGQGLQFLFEYFSETQRNKGNFPGRFSGRQFSNSRSEMNVSTLELGDSALYLCASSFKTSTGGGNTIYFGEGSWLTVV.

This clonotype occurred once. The CDR3 nucleotides read TGCGCCAGCAGCCAAGATGGGACGAGCTCCTACAATGAGCAGTTCTTC. As protein: CASSQDGTSSYNEQFF. This chain connects TRBV4-3 to TRBJ2-1; D may match TRBD1 or TRBD2 (5 bases each). V was pared by 0 bases and J by 0 bases, with 9 bases between. Germline loops: CDR1 LGHNA, CDR2 YSLEER. The CDR3 consists of 16 residues.

The chain employs TRBV4-2 and TRBJ2-7, with 14 bases that match TRBD2. The V gene's germline CDR1 is LGHNA and CDR2 YNFKEQ. The CDR3 length is 16 residues. V lost 0 bases and J lost 9; bases outside the gene matches: 7. Here the CDR3 DNA reads TGTGCCAGCAGCCAAGATGGGGGACTAGCGGGAGAGGTGCAGTACTTC. It is translated as CASSQDGGLAGEVQYF.

The chain links TRBV12-3 or TRBV12-4 to TRBJ1-4; D is perhaps TRBD1 (5 bases). The CDR3 length is 14 residues. V lost 7 bases and J 4 bases, leaving 13 bases between the germline ends. In DNA, the CDR3 is TGTGCCAGCAACTCCCGGGACCATAATGAAAAACTGTTTTTT. This encodes CASNSRDHNEKLFF.

This clonotype has just a few counts. This chain links TRBV6-2 or TRBV6-3 with TRBJ1-2; D is undetermined. Trimming cost V 7 bases and J 4 bases, with 16 bases left between them. Germline V lookup: CDR1 MNHEY, CDR2 SVGEGT. The CDR3 has 14 amino acids. The CDR3 protein is CASKSGGNGYGYTF. CDR3 nucleotide sequence: TGTGCCAGCAAGTCAGGAGGGAATGGCTATGGCTACACCTTC.

This clonotype showed up many times. This chain links TRBV6-2 or TRBV6-3 with TRBJ2-3; no clear D. Trimming shortened V by 6 bases and J by 0 bases, and 7 bases separated the two germline ends. The germline CDR1 and CDR2 sequences are MNHEY and SVGEGT. This CDR3 has 13 amino acids. CDR3 in amino acids: CASRGLSTDTQYF. CDR3 coding DNA: TGTGCCAGCAGGGGTTTAAGCACAGATACGCAGTATTTT.

This clonotype has only a few counts. The CDR3 here is CASSFMAGHNEQFF. CDR3 in DNA: TGCGCCAGCAGCTTTATGGCGGGGCACAATGAGCAGTTCTTC. This chain connects TRBV5-1 to TRBJ2-1; D might be TRBD2 (6 bases). Trimming cost V 2 bases and J 5 bases, with 11 bases left between them. There are 14 residues in the CDR3. Germline V gives CDR1 SGHRS, CDR2 YFSETQ.

The chain couples TRBV20-1 to TRBJ2-5; 7 bases match TRBD2. CDR1 is DFQATT, CDR2 SNEGSKA, per germline (reference sequence). J was trimmed by 2 bases and V by 6 bases; bases with no gene match: 9. CDR3 size: 14 residues. Written as DNA, the CDR3 is TGCAGTGCCGAGAGGGCGGGGGTACAAGAGACCCAGTACTTC. Encoded protein: CSAERAGVQETQYF.

Only a few counts were recorded for this clonotype. This rearrangement joins TRBV10-3 to TRBJ1-3; D gene unclear. V shed 2 bases and J shed 4 bases, with 15 bases lying between them. Germline CDR1 and CDR2: ENHRY and SYGVKD. The CDR3 totals 16 residues. The CDR3, as DNA: TGTGCCATCAGTGAGCCACAAAGGGTTTACGGAAACACCATATATTTT. Amino acid sequence: CAISEPQRVYGNTIYF.

The chain couples TRBV9 to TRBJ2-7, with a tentative D call TRBD1 (6 bases). From germline, CDR1 is SGDLS and CDR2 YYNGEE. CDR3 length equals 13 residues. The V gene lost 7 bases and the J gene lost 4 bases, with 15 bases spanning the gap. The DNA for the CDR3 is TGTGCCAGCCCAATACCAGGGGCGTACGAGCAGTACTTC. Translating gives CASPIPGAYEQYF.

This clonotype was recorded a few times. The chain recombines TRBV12-3 or TRBV12-4 with TRBJ2-1; the D gene is possibly TRBD2 (6 bases). Trimming cost V 8 bases and J 2 bases, with 10 bases left between them. The CDR3 runs to 13 residues. This CDR3 is CASREFPYNEQFF. The CDR3, as DNA: TGTGCCAGCCGGGAGTTCCCCTACAATGAGCAGTTCTTC.

This clonotype was detected a few times. The junction departs from the called germline gene at one end, perhaps through a read error. V usage is TRBV18 and J usage is TRBJ1-2, with D possibly matching TRBD1 (6 bases). Germline V gene data show CDR1 as KGHSH and CDR2 as LQKENI. The CDR3 loop spans 14 amino acids. The CDR3 protein is CASSPAEGDYVYTF. Here the CDR3 DNA reads TGTGCCAGCTCACCGGCGGAGGGGGACTATGTCTACACCTTC.

This clonotype has just a few counts. CDR3 amino acids: CASSPRPRGRSYNEQFF. The CDR3 DNA reads TGTGCCAGCAGTCCCCGGCCGAGGGGGCGCTCCTACAATGAGCAGTTCTTC. The V call is TRBV27, the J call TRBJ2-1; TRBD1 matches 7 bases. Germline-derived CDR1 and CDR2 are MNHEY and SMNVEV (reference sequence). The CDR3 runs 17 residues. With V trimmed by 5 bases and J by 0 bases, 10 bases remained unmatched.

This clonotype was seen a handful of times. V gene TRBV11-2 combines with J gene TRBJ2-2; possibly TRBD1 or TRBD2 for D (5 bases each). Trimming removed 5 bases at V and 2 bases at J, with 21 bases between. CDR1 is SGHAT, CDR2 FQNNGV, per germline. The CDR3 spans 18 residues. The CDR3 DNA follows: TGTGCCAGCAGCCAACCCTCCAAAATGGGACCTAACACCGGGGAGCTGTTTTTT. Its protein product is CASSQPSKMGPNTGELFF.

The rearrangement joins TRBV5-1 to TRBJ2-7, with no clear D. Looked up from germline, CDR1 is SGHRS and CDR2 is YFSETQ. This CDR3 is 15 amino acids long. The germline V and J ends were trimmed by 4 bases and 0 bases, with 14 bases remaining between them. DNA of the CDR3: TGCGCCAGCAGCCCGGGTCTAGGGTACTCCTACGAGCAGTACTTC. Translating it yields CASSPGLGYSYEQYF.

This clonotype was seen more than once but under ten times. This chain links TRBV27 with TRBJ1-1; 7 bases agree with TRBD1. Germline V gives CDR1 MNHEY, CDR2 SMNVEV (reference sequence). This CDR3 spans 18 amino acids. V dropped 4 bases and J dropped 3; count of bases not matched to a gene: 17. The CDR3 is CASSSNGVGGIRHTEAFF. The CDR3, as DNA: TGTGCCAGCAGTTCAAATGGGGTAGGGGGCATTAGGCACACTGAAGCTTTCTTT.

This clonotype was counted a few times. The chain combines TRBV20-1 with TRBJ2-5, with TRBD2 identical over 7 bases. CDR3 length equals 17 residues. The V segment lost 2 bases and the J segment 2 bases; nucleotides outside the gene matches: 14. Germline values: CDR1 DFQATT, CDR2 SNEGSKA (reference sequence). DNA of the CDR3: TGCAGTGCTAGAAGCCCCCAACCGGGGGGTTCTCAAGAGACCCAGTACTTC. Amino acids: CSARSPQPGGSQETQYF.

This clonotype has ten or more counts. The chain recombines TRBV12-3 or TRBV12-4 with TRBJ2-2; 8 bases line up with TRBD2. The length of the CDR3 is 15 residues. Trimming at V came to 5 bases and at J to 5 bases, leaving 7 bases not matched to a gene. The CDR3 sequence: CASSPGLVITGELFF. The CDR3 bases are TGTGCCAGCAGTCCGGGACTAGTAATAACCGGGGAGCTGTTTTTT.

This chain links TRBV7-9 with TRBJ1-4, with a weak D call TRBD1 (6 bases). The CDR3 is made up of 13 amino acids. CDR1 and CDR2 (germline): SEHNR, FQNEAQ (reference sequence). Trimming removed 4 bases at V and 8 bases at J, with 11 bases between. The CDR3 here is CASSYRVYEKLFF. In DNA, the CDR3 is TGTGCCAGCAGCTACAGGGTTTACGAAAAACTGTTTTTT.

This clonotype has a handful of counts. Germline and junction disagree at one end, which may indicate a read error. The chain recombines TRBV5-6 with TRBJ1-5; no reliable D call. The V gene's germline CDR1 is SGHDT and CDR2 YYEEEE. The CDR3 is 16 amino acids. For the CDR3, the DNA is TGTGCCAGCAGCGGATCGCCGGGCCTTGGCAATCAGTCCCAGCATTTT. As protein: CASSGSPGLGNQSQHF.

This clonotype came up many times. The chain combines TRBV5-1 with TRBJ2-7; 8 nucleotides match TRBD1. The CDR3 has 15 residues. The J segment lost 6 bases and the V segment lost 0 bases, leaving 8 bases of the junction unmatched. Germline V gene data show CDR1 as SGHRS and CDR2 as YFSETQ. The CDR3 DNA is TGCGCCAGCAGCTTGGATTCCGGGACAGGTGCCGAGCAGTACTTC. Translating gives CASSLDSGTGAEQYF.

This rearrangement joins TRBV9 to TRBJ2-3; 9 nucleotides line up with TRBD2. The CDR3 consists of 16 residues. Germline CDR1 reads SGDLS; CDR2 reads YYNGEE. Germline trimming cut 4 bases from V and 4 bases from J; bases unmatched to any gene: 10. CDR3 DNA sequence: TGTGCCAGCAGCACTCGAAGGAGCGGGAGGCCAGATACGCAGTATTTT. Protein product: CASSTRRSGRPDTQYF.

This clonotype showed up just a few times. V usage is TRBV7-6 and J usage is TRBJ2-7; 7 nucleotides align to TRBD1. CDR1 and CDR2 (germline): SGHVS, FNYEAQ. The CDR3 loop spans 15 amino acids. V was pared by 7 bases and J by 0 bases, with 9 bases of the junction left unmatched. The CDR3 DNA reads as TGTGCCAGCACCGGCTTCCGGGACAGCTCCTACGAGCAGTACTTC. This codes for CASTGFRDSSYEQYF.